These 18 T cell receptor beta chains were sequenced from one sample in a study of T cell responses to AZD1222 COVID-19 vaccine. Measured with immunoSEQ multiplex PCR; TCRdb has only the in-frame clones, and not every one. The sample consists of some 140,000 clones, over 90% of them appearing once. Material: peripheral blood, obtained on day 0 of AZD1222 vaccination. The receptors derive from an adult in good health.

The chain has TRBV19 and TRBJ2-4; 7 bases line up with TRBD1. With V trimmed by 6 bases and J by 0 bases, 8 bases remained unmatched. This CDR3 is built from 16 residues. CDR1 LNHDA and CDR2 SQIVND come from the germline V gene (reference sequence). In DNA, the CDR3 is TGTGCCAGTAGGTCGACAGGGTTTCTAGCCAAAAACATTCAGTACTTC. Encoded protein: CASRSTGFLAKNIQYF.

The chain combines TRBV29-1 with TRBJ1-5; no reliable D call. CDR3 length: 11 residues. The germline V gene encodes CDR1 SQVTM and CDR2 ANQGSEA. Trimming left V 4 bases short and J 9 bases short, with 10 bases between. CDR3 nucleotide sequence: TGCAGCGTTGGGCGGGGAGGGCCCCAGCATTTT. Amino acid sequence: CSVGRGGPQHF.

The chain employs TRBV5-1 and TRBJ1-6; TRBD1 is a possible D gene (5 bases). The CDR3 length is 15 residues. Germline assignment: CDR1 SGHRS and CDR2 YFSETQ. V lost 5 bases and J lost 0, with 9 bases in between. The CDR3 reads CASRGDSSYNSPLHF. The CDR3 DNA follows: TGCGCCAGCAGGGGGGATAGCTCCTATAATTCACCCCTCCACTTT.

This chain joins TRBV4-3 and TRBJ2-7, with a weak D call TRBD1 (6 bases). This CDR3 spans 12 amino acids. The germline CDR1 and CDR2 sequences are LGHNA and YSLEER. Trimming took 8 bases from V and 7 from J, leaving 15 bases between them. The CDR3 is CASEAPTGEQYF. The CDR3 DNA follows: TGCGCCAGCGAAGCCCCCACAGGGGAGCAGTACTTC.

DNA for the CDR3: TGTGCCAGCACCTTCCGGGGTCAAAATGAAAAACTGTTTTTT. As protein: CASTFRGQNEKLFF. This sequence joins TRBV7-9 and TRBJ1-4; D is unresolved. Germline-derived CDR1 and CDR2 are SEHNR and FQNEAQ (reference sequence). V shed 7 bases and J shed 5 bases, with 14 bases lying between them. The CDR3 is 14 amino acids.

The chain couples TRBV28 to TRBJ1-1; D gene ambiguous. Germline V gene sequence: CDR1 MDHEN, CDR2 SYDVKM. Trimming left V 3 bases short and J 0 bases short, with 11 bases between. CDR3 size: 15 residues. CDR3 amino acids: CASSLSKPVNTEAFF. The CDR3 DNA is TGTGCCAGCAGTTTGAGCAAACCAGTGAACACTGAAGCTTTCTTT.

There are a few counts of this clone. The gene calls are TRBV3-1 (or the pseudogene TRBV3-2) and TRBJ2-7, with TRBD1 identical over 8 bases. V was pared by 4 bases and J by 2 bases, with 7 bases of the junction left unmatched. The CDR3 loop spans 15 amino acids. Germline V CDR1 and CDR2: LGHDT, YNNKEL (reference sequence). CDR3: CASSLGQGGPYEQYF. DNA for the CDR3: TGTGCCAGCAGCCTTGGACAGGGAGGTCCCTACGAGCAGTACTTC.

The chain joins TRBV29-1 to TRBJ1-2; D remains ambiguous. Between the trimmed V and J ends, which lost 6 bases and 0 bases, there was a span of 14 bases. The V gene's germline CDR1 is SQVTM and CDR2 ANQGSEA. The CDR3 has 14 residues. DNA for the CDR3: TGCAGCGTGACGACTCCCAGTACTAACTATGGCTACACCTTC. Translated, it gives CSVTTPSTNYGYTF.

The chain is built from TRBV27 and TRBJ1-1; the D is unclear. The V and J ends lost 2 bases and 4 bases respectively, with 11 bases between them. Looked up from germline, CDR1 is MNHEY and CDR2 is SMNVEV (reference sequence). This CDR3 has 14 amino acids. CDR3 DNA sequence: TGTGCCAGCAGTTTAGCGGGGTTCGCCACTGAAGCTTTCTTT. Amino acids: CASSLAGFATEAFF.

The chain links TRBV4-3 to TRBJ1-5; D is unresolved. The germline V gene has CDR1 LGHNA and CDR2 YSLEER. V lost 0 bases and J 1 base, leaving 7 bases between the germline ends. The CDR3 spans 15 residues. CDR3: CASSQDPVSNQPQHF. CDR3 in DNA: TGCGCCAGCAGCCAAGATCCGGTGAGCAATCAGCCCCAGCATTTT.

V usage is TRBV19 and J usage is TRBJ1-2; 7 bases line up with TRBD1. The CDR3 is made up of 14 amino acids. Trimming took 3 bases from V and 2 from J; bases not matched to a gene: 3. Germline V lookup: CDR1 LNHDA, CDR2 SQIVND (reference sequence). In nucleotides, the CDR3 is TGTGCCAGTAGTATTGGGACAGTAAACTATGGCTACACCTTC. This codes for CASSIGTVNYGYTF.

V and J are TRBV11-1 and TRBJ1-4; no reliable D call. CDR3 length: 14 residues. Germline V gene sequence: CDR1 SGHAT, CDR2 FQDESV (reference sequence). V lost 4 bases and J lost 8, with 14 bases in between. The CDR3 protein is CASSSTGLREKLFF. The CDR3 DNA follows: TGTGCCAGCAGCTCGACCGGGTTGCGGGAAAAACTGTTTTTT.

The chain joins TRBV4-1 to TRBJ2-3; 8 nucleotides line up with TRBD1. The CDR3 runs 15 residues. Germline CDR1 reads MGHRA; CDR2 reads YSYEKL. J gave up 3 bases and V 3 bases, and 5 bases lay outside the gene matches. Here the CDR3 DNA reads TGCGCCAGCAGCCAGACAGGGGTTAGGACAGATACGCAGTATTTT. Protein: CASSQTGVRTDTQYF.

The rearrangement links TRBV9 to TRBJ2-3, with 7 bases fitting TRBD2. The CDR3 totals 15 residues. The junction had 7 bases not matched to a gene; V was cut back by 3 bases and J by 3 bases. Germline V gene sequence: CDR1 SGDLS, CDR2 YYNGEE. CDR3 in amino acids: CASSAMTSQTDTQYF. Here the CDR3 DNA reads TGTGCCAGCAGCGCTATGACTAGCCAGACAGATACGCAGTATTTT.

This chain links TRBV7-9 with TRBJ1-1, with D possibly being TRBD1 (5 bases). The CDR3 extends over 16 amino acids. Germline CDR1 is SEHNR and CDR2 is FQNEAQ (reference sequence). Trimming took 5 bases from V and 0 from J, leaving 16 bases between them. CDR3 in amino acids: CASSRRGLGVNTEAFF. CDR3 in DNA: TGTGCCAGCAGCCGAAGGGGTCTGGGGGTGAACACTGAAGCTTTCTTT. Using reference TRBV7-9 and TRBJ1-1 for the parts outside the CDR3, the full variable domain is DTGVSQNPRHKITKRGQNVTFRCDPISEHNRLYWYRQTLGQGPEFLTYFQNEAQLEKSRLLSDRFSAERPKGSFSTLEIQRTEQGDSAMYLCASSRRGLGVNTEAFFGQGTRLTVV.

As DNA, the CDR3 is TGTGCCAGTTCTCGGGCTATAGGCTATGGCTACACCTTC. Translation gives CASSRAIGYGYTF. The rearrangement links TRBV27 to TRBJ1-2; D unclear. CDR3 length equals 13 residues. Trimming shortened V by 9 bases and J by 4 bases, and 15 bases separated the two germline ends. Germline V gene sequence: CDR1 MNHEY, CDR2 SMNVEV (reference sequence).

In this sample, this clone turned up once. V is TRBV5-1 and J is TRBJ2-7, with D tentatively TRBD1 (6 bases). The CDR3 has 14 amino acids. The germline V and J ends were trimmed by 6 bases and 4 bases, with 17 bases remaining between them. The germline CDR1 and CDR2 sequences are SGHRS and YFSETQ. The CDR3 region is CASTYGQLGYEQYF. CDR3 bases: TGCGCCAGCACCTACGGACAGCTCGGGTACGAGCAGTACTTC.

The V call is TRBV19, the J call TRBJ1-3; D not certain. Trimming stripped 2 bases from V and 0 bases from J, with 14 bases between. This CDR3 contains 17 residues. Germline V lookup: CDR1 LNHDA, CDR2 SQIVND (reference sequence). The DNA of the CDR3 is TGTGCCAGTAGTATATTCGGCCTACGGAACTCTGGAAACACCATATATTTT. Its translation: CASSIFGLRNSGNTIYF.